Below are 21 T cell receptor beta chains sequenced from a single sample in a study of OX40 agonist ivuxolimab in advanced cancers. The repertoire was sequenced with immunoSEQ multiplex PCR; TCRdb's copy has only in-frame clones and lacks some. The table lists roughly 34,000 clones, over 90% of them singletons. This sample comprised CD4+ or CD8+ T cells sorted from blood, obtained in a trial of the OX40 agonist ivuxolimab. These receptors were collected from an adult with an advanced solid tumor such as melanoma, head and neck, liver or kidney cancer.

A single count supports this clone. V gene TRBV28 combines with J gene TRBJ2-7; no definite D call. The CDR3 sequence is 12 residues long. Deletions cut 6 bases from V and 6 bases from J, with 12 bases between. The germline CDR1 and CDR2 sequences are MDHEN and SYDVKM. CDR3 protein: CASSPQVGEQYF. The CDR3 nucleotides are TGTGCCAGCAGCCCCCAGGTAGGCGAGCAGTACTTC. The variable domain in full, with the rest retrieved from reference TRBV28 and TRBJ2-7, is DVKVTQSSRYLVKRTGEKVFLECVQDMDHENMFWYRQDPGLGLRLIYFSYDVKMKEKGDIPEGYSVSREKKERFSLILESASTNQTSMYLCASSPQVGEQYFGPGTRLTVT.

This chain joins TRBV30 and TRBJ1-4; perhaps TRBD1 as D (5 bases). The germline V gene encodes CDR1 GTSNPN and CDR2 SVGIG (reference sequence). Trimming took off 0 bases at V and 7 bases at J, with 15 bases between the two ends. The CDR3 contains 15 residues. Written as DNA, the CDR3 is TGTGCCTGGAGTGTAATTCGGGGGGGGAGTGAAAAACTGTTTTTT. Its protein product is CAWSVIRGGSEKLFF.

V and J are TRBV30 and TRBJ2-5; 7 nucleotides align to TRBD1. The CDR3 has 13 amino acids. V lost 4 bases, J lost 5 bases, and 7 bases stayed unmatched. Germline V gene sequence: CDR1 GTSNPN, CDR2 SVGIG (reference sequence). The CDR3 DNA is TGTGCCTGGACCCTACAGGGGCGCGAGACCCAGTACTTC. This translates into CAWTLQGRETQYF.

This chain joins TRBV5-1 and TRBJ2-1, with a possible D match to TRBD2 (5 bases). CDR1 and CDR2 from the germline V gene are SGHRS and YFSETQ. Trimming stripped 0 bases from V and 8 bases from J, with 12 bases between. CDR3 length: 14 amino acids. CDR3 in DNA: TGCGCCAGCAGCTTGGACGGTAGAGCGGATGAGCAGTTCTTC. Translating gives CASSLDGRADEQFF. Full variable domain (missing parts from reference TRBV5-1 and TRBJ2-1): KAGVTQTPRYLIKTRGQQVTLSCSPISGHRSVSWYQQTPGQGLQFLFEYFSETQRNKGNFPGRFSGRQFSNSRSEMNVSTLELGDSALYLCASSLDGRADEQFFGPGTRLTVL.

The rearrangement joins TRBV19 to TRBJ2-1, with D perhaps TRBD1 (6 bases). This CDR3 has 14 residues. From germline, CDR1 is LNHDA and CDR2 SQIVND (reference sequence). Between the trimmed V and J ends, which lost 10 bases and 6 bases, there was a span of 19 bases. In nucleotides, the CDR3 is TGTGCCACACAGGGCCAGGGGAAGTCCAATGAGCAGTTCTTC. This encodes CATQGQGKSNEQFF.

This chain links TRBV5-4 with TRBJ2-7; 7 nucleotides align to TRBD2. The J segment lost 0 bases and the V segment lost 0 bases, leaving 3 bases of the junction unmatched. This CDR3 is 15 amino acids long. Germline-derived CDR1 and CDR2 are SGHNT and YYREEE (reference sequence). This CDR3 is CASSLGGGSSYEQYF. The CDR3 region has the DNA TGTGCCAGCAGCTTGGGCGGGGGTAGCTCCTACGAGCAGTACTTC.

The V and J genes are TRBV4-1 and TRBJ1-4; perhaps TRBD1 as D (6 bases). The CDR3 sequence is 15 residues long. V lost 2 bases and J 8 bases, leaving 15 bases between the germline ends. In germline, CDR1 is MGHRA, CDR2 YSYEKL. The DNA of the CDR3 is TGCGCCAGCAGCCAACCACCGGGACAAGGGGAAAAACTGTTTTTT. This sequence encodes CASSQPPGQGEKLFF.

This chain uses TRBV6-1 with TRBJ2-5; the D call may be TRBD1 or TRBD2 (5 bases each). The V end was cut by 8 bases, the J end by 2 bases, with 12 bases between. Germline assignment: CDR1 MNHNS and CDR2 SASEGT. The length of the CDR3 is 13 residues. The CDR3 coding sequence is TGTGCCAGCGGGGACCGGCGGCAAGAGACCCAGTACTTC. It specifies CASGDRRQETQYF.

This sequence joins TRBV4-2 and TRBJ2-6, with D perhaps TRBD1 (5 bases). Germline V gene data show CDR1 as LGHNA and CDR2 as YNFKEQ. Deletions cut 0 bases from V and 2 bases from J, with 8 bases between. The CDR3 is 16 amino acids. In nucleotides, the CDR3 is TGTGCCAGCAGCCAAGATCCAGGGACTGGGGCCAACGTCCTGACTTTC. Protein product: CASSQDPGTGANVLTF.

The chain carries TRBV5-5 and TRBJ2-7, with a weak D call TRBD1 (5 bases). This CDR3 is 14 amino acids long. From germline, CDR1 is SGHKS and CDR2 YYEKEE (reference sequence). The V gene lost 0 bases and the J gene lost 4 bases, with 11 bases spanning the gap. The CDR3 sequence: CASSLAPTEYEQYF. The CDR3 DNA follows: TGTGCCAGCAGCTTGGCTCCGACAGAGTACGAGCAGTACTTC.

This chain connects TRBV19 to TRBJ1-1; a weak D match, TRBD1 (5 bases). Trimming took off 1 base at V and 5 bases at J, with 11 bases between the two ends. CDR1 is LNHDA, CDR2 SQIVND, per germline (reference sequence). The CDR3 totals 14 residues. The CDR3 coding sequence is TGTGCCAGTAGTATAGGAAGGCAGGGAACTGAAGCTTTCTTT. Translated: CASSIGRQGTEAFF.

The chain uses TRBV15 and TRBJ2-1; 7 bases align to TRBD1. CDR3 length: 15 residues. The J segment lost 4 bases and the V segment lost 0 bases, leaving 3 bases of the junction unmatched. Germline CDR1 reads LNHNV; CDR2 reads YYDKDF (reference sequence). CDR3 coding DNA: TGTGCCACCAGCAGAGATAGGGGGCAGTACAATGAGCAGTTCTTC. It translates to CATSRDRGQYNEQFF.

This rearrangement joins TRBV9 to TRBJ2-3; 9 nucleotides align to TRBD1. CDR3 length: 15 residues. J was trimmed by 3 bases and V by 0 bases; bases with no gene match: 2. Per germline, CDR1 SGDLS and CDR2 YYNGEE. CDR3 protein: CASSVEGQGTDTQYF. The CDR3 nucleotides read TGTGCCAGCAGCGTAGAGGGACAGGGTACAGATACGCAGTATTTT. The complete variable domain, with remaining parts taken from reference TRBV9 and TRBJ2-3, reads DSGVTQTPKHLITATGQRVTLRCSPRSGDLSVYWYQQSLDQGLQFLIQYYNGEERAKGNILERFSAQQFPDLHSELNLSSLELGDSALYFCASSVEGQGTDTQYFGPGTRLTVL.

This clone has only a few counts. The chain carries TRBV5-5 and TRBJ1-3; D unclear. The CDR3 length is 12 residues. Germline V lookup: CDR1 SGHKS, CDR2 YYEKEE (reference sequence). The V gene lost 4 bases and the J gene lost 11 bases, with 13 bases spanning the gap. The CDR3 loop is CASSTSTGAIYF. The CDR3 DNA is TGTGCCAGCAGCACCTCCACTGGGGCCATATATTTT.

This chain links TRBV5-5 with TRBJ1-5; D gene ambiguous. The CDR3 sequence is 15 residues long. Trimming took off 4 bases at V and 5 bases at J, with 16 bases between the two ends. Germline V gives CDR1 SGHKS, CDR2 YYEKEE (reference sequence). The CDR3 reads CASSVAHGYDQPQHF. CDR3 sequence (DNA): TGTGCCAGCAGCGTCGCACACGGATATGATCAGCCCCAGCATTTT.

The chain joins TRBV7-8 to TRBJ2-5, with D unclear. Germline V lookup: CDR1 SGHVS, CDR2 FQNEAQ. V lost 3 bases, J lost 5 bases, and 13 bases lay in between. The CDR3 is 14 amino acids. This CDR3 is CASSFFQLWETQYF. The DNA of the CDR3 is TGTGCCAGCAGCTTTTTCCAGCTTTGGGAGACCCAGTACTTC.

The gene calls are TRBV28 and TRBJ2-2; no clear D gene. Per the germline V gene, CDR1 is MDHEN and CDR2 is SYDVKM. Deletions cut 4 bases from V and 1 base from J, with 13 bases between. The CDR3 has 16 residues. The CDR3 loop is CASSSPDPKNTGELFF. The CDR3 DNA reads TGTGCCAGCAGTTCACCAGACCCAAAGAACACCGGGGAGCTGTTTTTT.

This rearrangement joins TRBV7-9 to TRBJ1-1; D possibly corresponds to TRBD1 (5 bases). Germline V gene lookup returns CDR1 SEHNR and CDR2 FQNEAQ (reference sequence). V was shortened by 5 bases and J by 1 base, with 14 bases between the two germline ends. The CDR3 spans 15 residues. CDR3 nucleotide sequence: TGTGCCAGCAGCCTCCCGGGACTGACGAACACTGAAGCTTTCTTT. Its protein is CASSLPGLTNTEAFF. Looking up the rest from reference TRBV7-9 and TRBJ1-1 gives the full variable domain: DTGVSQNPRHKITKRGQNVTFRCDPISEHNRLYWYRQTLGQGPEFLTYFQNEAQLEKSRLLSDRFSAERPKGSFSTLEIQRTEQGDSAMYLCASSLPGLTNTEAFFGQGTRLTVV.

The chain carries TRBV5-4 and TRBJ1-3; D remains ambiguous. The germline V gene has CDR1 SGHNT and CDR2 YYREEE (reference sequence). This CDR3 contains 15 residues. V lost 2 bases and J 0 bases, leaving 9 bases between the germline ends. The CDR3 DNA is TGTGCCAGCAGCTTCGGCGGAAACTCTGGAAACACCATATATTTT. It codes for CASSFGGNSGNTIYF.

The chain joins TRBV30 to TRBJ1-6; D is undetermined. Germline V lookup: CDR1 GTSNPN, CDR2 SVGIG (reference sequence). This CDR3 region has 12 residues. V gave up 4 bases and J gave up 9 bases, with 10 bases separating them. The CDR3 nucleotides are TGTGCCTGGAAAGGAAACAGTTCACCCCTCCACTTT. It specifies CAWKGNSSPLHF.

V gene TRBV2 combines with J gene TRBJ2-2; 8 nucleotides line up with TRBD2. Losses at the gene ends were 6 bases for V and 1 base for J; bases not matched to a gene: 7. CDR3 length equals 16 residues. Germline-derived CDR1 and CDR2 are SNHLY and FYNNEI. For the CDR3, the DNA is TGTGCCAGCAGCAAAACCGGGACTAGGAACACCGGGGAGCTGTTTTTT. Translation: CASSKTGTRNTGELFF.